This entry describes one T cell receptor (beta chain). This clonotype came up many times. This clone's antigen is unknown. Per-nucleotide qualities are absent, and no much larger clonotype sits a single base away. The sample's time point label, in plain terms: patch test 2, 6 weeks after DPC sensitization. The treatment or condition tag for this specimen amounts to: therapeutic diphenylcyclopropenone sensitization with weekly scalp DPC. At each patch-test visit, blood was drawn before the patch test was applied. Patients were eligible if aged 18 to 70, diagnosed with alopecia and judged suitable for DPC therapy, and pregnant patients were excluded. Total RNA was extracted from unfractionated whole blood collected in Tempus Blood RNA tubes. From cysteine to phenylalanine, the CDR3 is 15 amino acids long. Just CDR3 DNA is preserved here, 45 bases in frame from base 1. Looking up the germline V gene (reference sequence) yields CDR1 MNHEY and CDR2 SMNVEV. Ends trimmed: V by 5 bases, J by 0 bases; bases unmatched to a gene: 5.

Receptors were amplified or captured by RACE. The instrument was a NextSeq 500. During library preparation, unique molecular identifiers were attached to individual cDNA molecules so that TCRs could be counted in a quantitative, reproducible way. From each blood RNA sample, both TCR alpha and TCR beta chains were sequenced. Concerning the study's data processing: The median number of TCRs per sample was some 100,000, ranging from about 20,000 to 690,600. V, J and CDR3 annotation of the TCR reads was performed with the Decombinator software suite. Every sample was subsampled to the same number of TCRs (28,000) for the PS versus PT1 abundance plots. Expanded TCRs were defined as absent before sensitization and observed at least eight times at the 2-week time point. TCRdb reran the public reads through fastp at Q25 and MiXCR, keeping productive beta chains. Rows are unified per CDR3 protein, each entry keeping the most common DNA and genes. TCRdb, not the original authors, processed these V and J calls. The sample contains under 450,000 distinct CDR3 sequences, just under 6.5% of them found a single time. Jointly, the top ten make up less than 6.5% of the sample.

This entry belongs to a study of human T cells and chemical hapten exposure (dated by TCRdb to the early 2020s). A note on the overall study: For sensitization, 2% DPC in acetone was applied to a 2 cm by 2 cm area of upper inner arm skin. Throughout the approximately 23-week study period, patients were also given weekly therapeutic DPC doses on the scalp. Patch testing was done on the upper back using Finn chambers containing 0.01% DPC, and results were scored after 6 days according to International Contact Dermatitis Research Group standards. Alopecia areata with under or over 50% scalp involvement, alopecia totalis and alopecia universalis were represented in the patient cohort, which was mostly female. Libraries were combined into a pool for sequencing, and differences in TCR yield between samples came mainly from small differences in library volumes within the pool. This study followed changes in the peripheral blood TCR repertoire in vivo during primary and secondary sensitization of alopecia patients to the hapten diphenylcyclopropenone (DPC). Blood was sampled from patients pre-sensitization (week 0) and at 2, 6 and about 24 weeks after DPC sensitization. About 28 alopecia patients gave blood for TCR sequencing at one to four time points (pre-sensitization, 2, 6 and 24 weeks).

Points the paper makes about the study in general: Repeated subsampling changed both the strength of the expansion versus patch-test correlation and the threshold at which that correlation became significant. The number of PT1 expanded TCRs positively correlated with patch test score, significant at thresholds 8, 16 and 32 but not 4. Significantly more large CDR3 similarity clusters were formed by expanded TCRs than by pre-sensitization or healthy control sets, consistent with antigen-driven responses. Because every patient had alopecia, a presumed autoimmune disease, the patients' immune response might differ from that of healthy individuals. DPC sensitization did not change how many TCRs were above 1 in 1000 frequency, and no evidence was found of alterations in global repertoire structure.

This specimen consisted of whole blood, obtained in connection with sensitization to the hapten diphenylcyclopropenone (DPC). The clonotype originates from a woman between 18 and 29 years old with alopecia areata. Some clones in this sample may be carry-over from other donors' samples. The rearranged segments are TRBV27 and TRBJ2-3, and TRBD1 matches 7 of the central bases. The CDR3 sequence is CASSQHRGSTDTQYF. The sequenced DNA: TGTGCCAGCAGTCAACACAGGGGTAGCACAGATACGCAGTATTTT.